Listed below are T cell receptor beta chains from one sample, sequenced in a study of regulatory T cells in long-lasting Graves disease. TCRdb recomputed calls from the multiplex PCR reads with MiXCR, one row per CDR3 protein. Of roughly 500,000 distinct CDR3 sequences in the sample, approximately 15% are singletons; the top ten hold more than 15%. These data are also associated with another study on T cells in Graves' hyperthyroidism and ophthalmopathy.

The specimen was peripheral blood mononuclear cells (PBMCs), collected at new diagnosis, from a patient treated with antithyroid drugs. The source of these receptors is a woman in her forties or fifties with Graves disease. Each CDR3 is given with its conserved first and last residue. Each record gives: clone size, J gene, V gene, D gene, CDR3 DNA, CDR3 protein. A D gene is named only where the DNA matches it firmly. The size of a clone is reported for some rows only, either as once, few or many, or as a class for expanded clones.

clone size: -; J gene: TRBJ2-1; V gene: TRBV7-9; D gene: TRBD2; CDR3 DNA: TGTGCCAGCAGACCACCAAGCGGGAGTGATAATGAGCAGTTCTTC; CDR3 protein: CASRPPSGSDNEQFF
clone size: -; J gene: TRBJ1-2; V gene: TRBV6-5; D gene: -; CDR3 DNA: TGTGCCAGCAGTTACTCGACGGGGAACTATGGCTACACCTTC; CDR3 protein: CASSYSTGNYGYTF
clone size: many; J gene: TRBJ1-4; V gene: TRBV18; D gene: -; CDR3 DNA: TGTGCCAGCTCACCACGGCAGGCCGGTGATGAAAAACTGTTTTTT; CDR3 protein: CASSPRQAGDEKLFF
clone size: few; J gene: TRBJ2-1; V gene: TRBV3-1; D gene: -; CDR3 DNA: TGTGCCAGCAGCCAAGTGAGGCCAGACACGAGCTCCTACAATGAGCAGTTCTTC; CDR3 protein: CASSQVRPDTSSYNEQFF
clone size: -; J gene: TRBJ1-4; V gene: TRBV7-9; D gene: TRBD1; CDR3 DNA: TGTGCCAGCAGCCCAAACAGGGGAACTAATGAAAAACTGTTTTTT; CDR3 protein: CASSPNRGTNEKLFF
clone size: many; J gene: TRBJ1-1; V gene: TRBV6-5; D gene: -; CDR3 DNA: TGTGCCAGCAGTTACTCCGCCGGCGCCACTGAAGCTTTCTTT; CDR3 protein: CASSYSAGATEAFF
clone size: -; J gene: TRBJ2-1; V gene: TRBV5-1; D gene: -; CDR3 DNA: TGCGCCAGCAACCTGGGCCCTGAGCAGTTCTTC; CDR3 protein: CASNLGPEQFF
clone size: many; J gene: TRBJ1-4; V gene: TRBV13; D gene: TRBD1; CDR3 DNA: TGTGCCAGCAGCTCGACCGTCGGACAGGGGGTCGAAAAACTGTTTTTT; CDR3 protein: CASSSTVGQGVEKLFF
clone size: many; J gene: TRBJ2-1; V gene: TRBV5-6; D gene: -; CDR3 DNA: TGTGCCAGCAGTGATACGAGCGGAAGCTCCTACAATGAGCAGTTCTTC; CDR3 protein: CASSDTSGSSYNEQFF
clone size: many; J gene: TRBJ2-7; V gene: TRBV11-2; D gene: TRBD2; CDR3 DNA: TGTGCCAGCAGCTTAGATCTTAGCGGGGTTCCCTACGAGCAGTACTTC; CDR3 protein: CASSLDLSGVPYEQYF